This T cell receptor (beta chain) was sequenced for a study of blood T cell repertoires in COVID-19. About the research overall: The samples span acute and convalescent COVID-19 from the United States, Italy and Spain. PBMCs, B-cell-depleted T cells, or T cells provided the cDNA or gDNA that made up the material.

V gave up 7 bases and J gave up 1 base, with 11 bases separating them. Germline lookup yields CDR1 SQVTM and CDR2 ANQGSEA. This CDR3 spans 13 amino acids. Clones were read by immunoSEQ multiplex PCR, and TCRdb kept only the in-frame ones, dropping some. The sample lists 200,000 or so clones, approximately 85% seen once, with about 3.3% in the top ten. The sequenced material came from peripheral blood. The receptor was isolated from a man aged 55 to 70 with acute or convalescent COVID-19. The chain carries TRBV29-1 and TRBJ1-3, with a possible D match to TRBD1 (5 bases). In DNA, the CDR3 is TGCAGCGCCTCCCGGGGGTCTGGAAACACCATATATTTT. Translated, it gives CSASRGSGNTIYF.